What follows describes a single TCR beta chain. What this receptor recognizes is not known. No per-base quality is available; no much larger clone lies one base away. TCRbeta CDR3 regions were amplified from genomic DNA by means of the immunoSEQ Assay, a bias-controlled multiplex PCR. From the authors' description of their analysis: Nucleated cell counts per sample were estimated from amplification of reference gene primers within the assay. Sequence reads were collapsed and filtered to measure the absolute abundance of every unique TCRbeta CDR3 rearrangement. For each sample, productive Simpson clonality was calculated as the square root of Simpson's diversity index over productive rearrangements. TCRdb's version of the immuneACCESS table is confined to in-frame rearrangements and falls short of the full clone set. An unresolved V gene accounts for under half of the shortfall where checked; the remainder is of unknown origin. For V, J and clone size, that table is used; D and trimming come from the DNA. The sample table shows about 320,000 clones, and roughly 86% are seen once. The ten largest clonotypes hold roughly 10% of the sample.

These data originate in a study of blood T cell repertoires in COVID-19 (dated by TCRdb to the early 2020s). The study in broad terms: Collaborator samples came from the United States, Italy and Spain and covered acute and convalescent phases of COVID-19. The repertoires were released in a freely available public database meant as a resource for research on the immune response to SARS-CoV-2. The prospective study material was composed of cDNA or gDNA derived from T cells, B-cell-depleted T cells, or PBMCs. The dataset comprised deeply sampled blood TCRbeta repertoires from subjects exposed to, actively infected with, or recovered from COVID-19. Samples were obtained from the ongoing ImmuneRACE study (first 160 participants) and from about 1,300 subjects provided by 6 global collaborators. A de-identified subject ID, COVID-19 status, age in years and sex were almost always included in the sample metadata. HLA class I and class II types, where available, came from metadata supplied by the sample provider rather than from assay-based typing.

The full study reports these points: Clinical and demographic metadata were provided uncurated, with the amount varying by source and participant.

The CDR3 contains 14 residues, cysteine and phenylalanine counted. Here the CDR3 DNA is all that survives: 42 bases in frame from base 1. The germline V gene encodes CDR1 MNHEY and CDR2 SMNVEV (reference sequence). The junction shows trimming of 5 bases on V and 8 bases on J, and the gene matches do not reach 7 bases of it. One collaborating source in Seattle enrolled patients while the patients were actively infected and followed the patients over time throughout the course of disease. Whole blood was collected in K2EDTA tubes by collaborating institutions according to the institutions' own protocols. Collaborator samples were shipped for TCRbeta analysis as frozen whole blood, isolated PBMCs, or DNA extracted from either sample type.

Material for sequencing was peripheral blood. This sequence was found in a woman under 40 with COVID-19, enrolled during active disease. In this chain, TRBV27 is recombined with TRBJ1-5; TRBD1 fits 9 bases in the junction. The CDR3 region has the sequence CASSAGTGLEPQHF. The DNA sequence reads TGTGCCAGCAGTGCCGGGACAGGGTTGGAGCCCCAGCATTTT.